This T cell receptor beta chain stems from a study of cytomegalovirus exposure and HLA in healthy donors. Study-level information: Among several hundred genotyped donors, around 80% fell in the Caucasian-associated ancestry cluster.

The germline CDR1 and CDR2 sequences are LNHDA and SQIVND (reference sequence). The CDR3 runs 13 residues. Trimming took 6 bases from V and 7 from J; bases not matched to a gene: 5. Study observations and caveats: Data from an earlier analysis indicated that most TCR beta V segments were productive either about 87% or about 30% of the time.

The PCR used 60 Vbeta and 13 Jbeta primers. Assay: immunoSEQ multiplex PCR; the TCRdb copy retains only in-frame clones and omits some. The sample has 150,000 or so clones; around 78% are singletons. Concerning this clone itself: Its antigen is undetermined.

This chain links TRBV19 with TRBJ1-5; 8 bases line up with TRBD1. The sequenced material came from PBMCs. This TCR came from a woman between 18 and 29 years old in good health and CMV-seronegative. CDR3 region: CASRGQGMQPQHF. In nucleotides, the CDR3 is TGTGCCAGTAGAGGACAGGGAATGCAGCCCCAGCATTTT.